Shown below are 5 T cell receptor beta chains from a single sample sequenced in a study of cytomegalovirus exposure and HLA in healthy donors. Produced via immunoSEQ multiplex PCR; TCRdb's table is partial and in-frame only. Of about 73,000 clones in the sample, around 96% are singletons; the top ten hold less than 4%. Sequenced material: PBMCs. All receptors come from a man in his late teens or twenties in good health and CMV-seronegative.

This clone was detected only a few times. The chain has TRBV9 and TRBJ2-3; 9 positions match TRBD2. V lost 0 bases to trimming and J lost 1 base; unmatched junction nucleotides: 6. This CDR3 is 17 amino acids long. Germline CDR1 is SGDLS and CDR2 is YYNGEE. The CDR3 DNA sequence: TGTGCCAGCAGCGTAGCGTACCGGACTAGCGGCACAGATACGCAGTATTTT. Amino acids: CASSVAYRTSGTDTQYF.

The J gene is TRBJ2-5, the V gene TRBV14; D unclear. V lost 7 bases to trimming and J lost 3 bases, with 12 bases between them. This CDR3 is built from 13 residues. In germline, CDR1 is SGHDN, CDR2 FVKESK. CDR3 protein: CASTGWSEETQYF. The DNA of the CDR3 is TGTGCCAGCACCGGGTGGTCTGAAGAGACCCAGTACTTC.

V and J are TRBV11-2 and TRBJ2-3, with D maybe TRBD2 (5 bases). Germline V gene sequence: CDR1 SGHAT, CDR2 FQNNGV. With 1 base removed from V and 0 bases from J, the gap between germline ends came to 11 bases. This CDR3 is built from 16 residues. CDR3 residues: CASSLVSGYSTDTQYF. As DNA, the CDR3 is TGTGCCAGCAGCTTAGTTTCGGGGTACAGCACAGATACGCAGTATTTT.

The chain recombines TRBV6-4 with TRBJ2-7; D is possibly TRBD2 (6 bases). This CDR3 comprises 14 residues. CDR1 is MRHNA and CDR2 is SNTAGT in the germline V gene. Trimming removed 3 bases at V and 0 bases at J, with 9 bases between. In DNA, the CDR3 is TGTGCCAGCAGTGAAGTCGGGGGCTCCTACGAGCAGTACTTC. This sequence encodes CASSEVGGSYEQYF.

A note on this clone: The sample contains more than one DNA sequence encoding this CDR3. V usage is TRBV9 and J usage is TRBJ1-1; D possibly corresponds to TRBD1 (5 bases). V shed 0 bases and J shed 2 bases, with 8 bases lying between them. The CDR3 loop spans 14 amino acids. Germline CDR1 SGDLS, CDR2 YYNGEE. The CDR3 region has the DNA TGTGCCAGCAGCGTAGGACAGATAAACACTGAAGCTTTCTTT. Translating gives CASSVGQINTEAFF. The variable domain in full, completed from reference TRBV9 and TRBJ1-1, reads DSGVTQTPKHLITATGQRVTLRCSPRSGDLSVYWYQQSLDQGLQFLIQYYNGEERAKGNILERFSAQQFPDLHSELNLSSLELGDSALYFCASSVGQINTEAFFGQGTRLTVV.